This TCR beta chain comes out of a study of T cells after yellow fever vaccination. The trim removed 5 bases at V and 0 bases at J, leaving 15 bases unmatched. Germline V lookup: CDR1 MDHEN, CDR2 SYDVKM. CDR3 length: 18 amino acids. TCRdb independently ran MiXCR on the 5' RACE reads; one entry per CDR3 protein. The sample holds about 350,000 distinct CDR3 sequences, about 9.9% seen once. The chain couples TRBV28 to TRBJ2-5, with 7 bases matching TRBD1. The specimen was PBMCs, collected on the day of the first yellow fever vaccination. This TCR came from a man younger than 35 who received the YFV17D yellow fever vaccine. Here the CDR3 reads CASSLYLTGQSDQETQYF. Here the CDR3 DNA reads TGTGCCAGCAGTCTATACCTCACGGGACAGAGCGACCAAGAGACCCAGTACTTC.